The next 15 T cell receptor beta chains were all read from a single sample in a study of technical replicates of blood from a few donors. TCRdb's copy holds only in-frame clones and misses some; the assay was immunoSEQ multiplex PCR. The data hold roughly 69,000 clones, with under 98% observed a single time. The sample taken for sequencing was T cells isolated from PBMCs. Every receptor here comes from a human donor in good health.

The genes are TRBV9 and TRBJ1-1, with D possibly being TRBD1 (6 bases). In germline, CDR1 is SGDLS, CDR2 YYNGEE. Trimming shortened V by 4 bases and J by 8 bases, and 21 bases separated the two germline ends. The CDR3 runs to 15 residues. CDR3 loop: CASSPTGRASTEAFF. CDR3 DNA: TGTGCCAGCAGCCCAACAGGGAGGGCCTCTACAGAAGCTTTCTTT.

The rearrangement joins TRBV7-2 to TRBJ2-5, with TRBD2 matching over 13 bases. This CDR3 comprises 15 residues. V dropped 6 bases and J dropped 4; count of bases not matched to a gene: 5. CDR1 and CDR2 from the germline V gene are SGHTA and FQGNSA. The CDR3 DNA follows: TGTGCCAGCAGTTCACTAGCGGGAGGGCCAGAGACCCAGTACTTC. It is translated as CASSSLAGGPETQYF.

V usage is TRBV29-1 and J usage is TRBJ1-4; 9 bases line up with TRBD1. CDR3 length: 13 amino acids. Germline assignment: CDR1 SQVTM and CDR2 ANQGSEA. The V and J ends lost 7 bases and 13 bases, in that order; junction bases with no gene match: 13. DNA for the CDR3: TGCAGCGGACAGGGACAGGGTCCTGATGGACTGTTTTTT. Translating it yields CSGQGQGPDGLFF.

The CDR3 nucleotides are TGTGCCAGCGGACGGGACAGGGGGAACACTGAAGCTTTCTTT. This codes for CASGRDRGNTEAFF. This rearrangement joins TRBV2 to TRBJ1-1; 10 bases agree with TRBD1. The CDR3 sequence is 14 residues long. The V gene's germline CDR1 is SNHLY and CDR2 FYNNEI. Trimming cost V 8 bases and J 1 base; bases outside gene matches: 4.

This clone was seen just once. The chain couples TRBV5-1 to TRBJ2-3, with D uncertain. V lost 0 bases and J 3 bases, leaving 8 bases between the germline ends. The CDR3 contains 14 residues. From germline, CDR1 is SGHRS and CDR2 YFSETQ. CDR3 sequence: CASSLARGTDTQYF. The CDR3 DNA sequence: TGCGCCAGCAGCTTGGCCCGCGGTACAGATACGCAGTATTTT.

This chain connects TRBV9 to TRBJ1-2, with a tentative D call TRBD1 (5 bases). V was trimmed by 0 bases and J by 5 bases, leaving 14 bases between them. The CDR3 length is 15 residues. CDR1 and CDR2 (germline): SGDLS, YYNGEE. The CDR3 DNA reads TGTGCCAGCAGCGTAGTGCCGGGGGAGGGATATGGCTACACCTTC. Translating gives CASSVVPGEGYGYTF. The full variable domain, in which reference TRBV9 and TRBJ1-2 provide the parts outside the CDR3, is DSGVTQTPKHLITATGQRVTLRCSPRSGDLSVYWYQQSLDQGLQFLIQYYNGEERAKGNILERFSAQQFPDLHSELNLSSLELGDSALYFCASSVVPGEGYGYTFGSGTRLTVV.

The chain is built from TRBV6-4 and TRBJ2-1; 8 nucleotides align to TRBD1. The CDR3 length is 16 residues. V dropped 0 bases and J dropped 8; count of bases not matched to a gene: 9. Germline assignment: CDR1 MRHNA and CDR2 SNTAGT. The CDR3 loop is CASSDSFRTGTHEQFF. The CDR3 region has the DNA TGTGCCAGCAGTGACTCTTTTCGGACAGGGACGCATGAGCAGTTCTTC.

DNA for the CDR3: TGCGCCAGCAGTAATCCGGGACAGGGGGCTTTCAGCAATCAGCCCCAGCATTTT. Encoded protein: CASSNPGQGAFSNQPQHF. The V gene is TRBV10-1, the J gene TRBJ1-5; 12 bases map to TRBD1. Germline CDR1 WNHNN, CDR2 SYGVQD (reference sequence). The CDR3 is made up of 18 amino acids. Trimming removed 5 bases from V and 1 base from J; junction bases left unmatched: 9.

The chain combines TRBV7-7 with TRBJ1-1; D is uncertain. The length of the CDR3 is 13 residues. V lost 5 bases, J lost 1 base, and 8 bases lay in between. Germline V CDR1 and CDR2: SSHAT, FNYEAQ (reference sequence). This CDR3 is CASSQSRNTEAFF. The CDR3 nucleotides are TGTGCCAGCAGCCAGTCCCGGAACACTGAAGCTTTCTTT.

V gene TRBV4-3 combines with J gene TRBJ2-5, with unresolved D. V lost 0 bases, J lost 1 base, and 6 bases lay in between. Per germline, CDR1 LGHNA and CDR2 YSLEER. The CDR3 is 14 amino acids. CDR3 DNA: TGCGCCAGCAGCCAAGAGGGCTTCCAAGAGACCCAGTACTTC. Translated: CASSQEGFQETQYF.

J is TRBJ2-1 and V is TRBV2; D is unresolved. CDR3 length: 13 residues. Germline-derived CDR1 and CDR2 are SNHLY and FYNNEI. V gave up 8 bases and J gave up 4 bases, with 12 bases separating them. CDR3 in DNA: TGTGCCAGCTCCAAGTACAGATACAATGAGCAGTTCTTC. This codes for CASSKYRYNEQFF.

This chain uses TRBV6-5 with TRBJ1-3; the match to TRBD1 covers 9 bases. The J segment lost 0 bases and the V segment lost 6 bases, leaving 3 bases of the junction unmatched. The CDR3 runs to 15 residues. CDR1 MNHEY and CDR2 SVGAGI come from the germline V gene. This CDR3 is CASRGQGYSGNTIYF. Here the CDR3 DNA reads TGTGCCAGCAGGGGACAGGGTTACTCTGGAAACACCATATATTTT.

The chain uses TRBV5-1 and TRBJ1-5; 8 bases align to TRBD1. J was trimmed by 6 bases and V by 2 bases; bases with no gene match: 4. This CDR3 is 14 amino acids long. Per the germline V gene, CDR1 is SGHRS and CDR2 is YFSETQ. The CDR3 here is CASSLDRGGQPQHF. The DNA for the CDR3 is TGCGCCAGCAGCTTAGACAGGGGCGGTCAGCCCCAGCATTTT.

The V and J genes are TRBV27 and TRBJ2-1; TRBD1 is a possible D gene (5 bases). In germline, CDR1 is MNHEY, CDR2 SMNVEV (reference sequence). V lost 5 bases, J lost 10 bases, and 12 bases lay in between. The CDR3 has 12 residues. This chain's CDR3 is CASSLGLQEQFF. The CDR3 nucleotides are TGTGCCAGCAGTCTGGGGCTCCAAGAGCAGTTCTTC.

The chain links TRBV7-8 to TRBJ2-2, with D hard to call. The CDR3 loop spans 14 amino acids. V gave up 0 bases and J gave up 4 bases, with 6 bases separating them. Germline CDR1 and CDR2: SGHVS and FQNEAQ. The CDR3 nucleotides are TGTGCCAGCAGCTTAGCAGCTCGCACCGGGGAGCTGTTTTTT. Residues: CASSLAARTGELFF.